The 25 T cell receptor beta chains below all came from one sample that was sequenced in a study of blood T cell repertoires in COVID-19. The data were produced by immunoSEQ multiplex PCR, yet TCRdb's version contains in-frame clones alone and is incomplete. The sample consists of roughly 67,000 clones, less than 90% of them appearing once. Sequenced sample: peripheral blood. These receptors all stem from a middle-aged man with active COVID-19.

The chain couples TRBV7-9 to TRBJ1-3; TRBD1 is a possible D gene (5 bases). The CDR3 extends over 13 amino acids. V was pared by 8 bases and J by 2 bases, with 10 bases between. Per germline, CDR1 SEHNR and CDR2 FQNEAQ (reference sequence). This CDR3 is CASLGGPGNTIYF. The CDR3 DNA is TGTGCCAGCTTGGGGGGTCCTGGAAACACCATATATTTT.

This clone was found once. The genes are TRBV10-3 and TRBJ1-1; no clear D. The CDR3 loop spans 14 amino acids. V was trimmed by 0 bases and J by 4 bases, leaving 9 bases between them. Germline assignment: CDR1 ENHRY and CDR2 SYGVKD. The CDR3 protein is CAISESVSLTEAFF. For the CDR3, the DNA is TGTGCCATCAGTGAGTCGGTCAGTCTCACTGAAGCTTTCTTT.

V gene TRBV11-2 combines with J gene TRBJ1-3; TRBD1 agrees at 9 bases. The CDR3 is 16 residues long. From germline, CDR1 is SGHAT and CDR2 FQNNGV. The J segment lost 1 base and the V segment lost 5 bases, leaving 6 bases of the junction unmatched. CDR3 loop: CASSTGGQGSGNTIYF. Written as DNA, the CDR3 is TGTGCCAGCAGCACAGGGGGCCAGGGGTCTGGAAACACCATATATTTT.

This chain connects TRBV10-3 to TRBJ2-5; the match to TRBD2 covers 9 bases. V lost 0 bases, J lost 5 bases, and 10 bases stayed unmatched. In germline, CDR1 is ENHRY, CDR2 SYGVKD. The CDR3 runs to 17 residues. The CDR3 is CAISESTLAGLGETQYF. CDR3 DNA sequence: TGTGCCATCAGTGAGTCGACCCTAGCGGGACTGGGGGAGACCCAGTACTTC.

This clone has just a few counts. The gene calls are TRBV5-1 and TRBJ1-3; no reliable D call. The CDR3 is 16 residues long. V was cut by 0 bases and J by 2 bases, with 12 bases left in between. Germline V gene data show CDR1 as SGHRS and CDR2 as YFSETQ. The CDR3 spells CASSLAGGNTGNTIYF. CDR3 nucleotides: TGCGCCAGCAGCTTGGCGGGAGGGAATACTGGAAACACCATATATTTT.

This clone was seen only once. The chain carries TRBV19 and TRBJ1-2, with D unclear. Germline V CDR1 and CDR2: LNHDA, SQIVND (reference sequence). Trimming shortened V by 5 bases and J by 4 bases, and 11 bases separated the two germline ends. This CDR3 comprises 13 residues. The CDR3 is CASSAPVPYGYTF. In DNA, the CDR3 is TGTGCCAGTAGTGCTCCGGTCCCCTATGGCTACACCTTC.

The rearrangement links TRBV6-2 or TRBV6-3 to TRBJ1-5; tentative D call: TRBD1 (5 bases). This CDR3 comprises 14 residues. The V gene's germline CDR1 is MNHEY and CDR2 SVGEGT. V gave up 2 bases and J gave up 6 bases, with 11 bases separating them. CDR3 protein: CASSYGGGGQPQHF. The CDR3 DNA reads as TGTGCCAGCAGTTACGGTGGGGGGGGTCAGCCCCAGCATTTT.

This clone occurred a few times. The genes are TRBV11-2 and TRBJ2-1; 8 nucleotides line up with TRBD1. The J segment lost 9 bases and the V segment lost 9 bases, leaving 10 bases of the junction unmatched. The CDR3 length is 13 residues. CDR1 and CDR2 (germline): SGHAT, FQNNGV. CDR3 in DNA: TGTGCCAGTAGCGTGACAGGGGTTGGTGAGCAGTTCTTC. This translates into CASSVTGVGEQFF.

The chain employs TRBV10-2 and TRBJ2-2, with D hard to call. Germline CDR1 WSHSY, CDR2 SAAADI. CDR3 length: 13 amino acids. The V and J ends lost 7 bases and 4 bases respectively, with 10 bases between them. CDR3 coding DNA: TGCGCCAGCAAAAGTATGGCCACCGGGGAGCTGTTTTTT. It translates to CASKSMATGELFF.

The V call is TRBV7-6, the J call TRBJ1-5, with D possibly being TRBD1 (5 bases). The V end was cut by 4 bases, the J end by 1 base, with 8 bases between. The length of the CDR3 is 14 residues. Germline V gene sequence: CDR1 SGHVS, CDR2 FNYEAQ. The CDR3 is CASSSTASNQPQHF. The CDR3 DNA is TGTGCCAGCAGCTCGACAGCCAGCAATCAGCCCCAGCATTTT. Together with reference TRBV7-6 and TRBJ1-5, the CDR3 gives the full variable domain: GAGVSQSPRYKVTKRGQDVALRCDPISGHVSLYWYRQALGQGPEFLTYFNYEAQQDKSGLPNDRFSAERPEGSISTLTIQRTEQRDSAMYRCASSSTASNQPQHFGDGTRLSIL.

The chain carries TRBV28 and TRBJ2-3; perhaps TRBD1 as D (6 bases). V was pared by 4 bases and J by 2 bases, with 10 bases between. This CDR3 region has 14 residues. Germline CDR1 MDHEN, CDR2 SYDVKM. CDR3: CASSSRTDTDTQYF. The CDR3, as DNA: TGTGCCAGCAGTTCCCGGACAGACACAGATACGCAGTATTTT.

V is TRBV28 and J is TRBJ2-7; D remains unclear. The CDR3 loop spans 12 amino acids. V lost 2 bases and J 6 bases, leaving 8 bases between the germline ends. Germline V gene sequence: CDR1 MDHEN, CDR2 SYDVKM. The CDR3 nucleotides are TGTGCCAGCAGTTTACGACTGGGCGAGCAGTACTTC. It translates to CASSLRLGEQYF.

This sequence joins TRBV28 and TRBJ1-4, with TRBD1 matching 7 bases. The CDR3 consists of 14 residues. CDR1 is MDHEN, CDR2 SYDVKM, per germline. J lost 5 bases, V lost 5 bases, and 5 bases had no gene match. The CDR3 spells CASSTGTENEKLFF. The CDR3 nucleotides read TGTGCCAGCAGTACCGGGACAGAGAATGAAAAACTGTTTTTT.

The chain is built from TRBV9 and TRBJ2-1; the match to TRBD2 covers 9 bases. Germline CDR1 SGDLS, CDR2 YYNGEE. CDR3 size: 17 residues. The V and J ends lost 3 bases and 7 bases, in that order; junction bases with no gene match: 14. The CDR3 region has the DNA TGTGCCAGCAGCGAGACCCGACGCGGGGGGGCGGGGAATGAGCAGTTCTTC. Translation gives CASSETRRGGAGNEQFF.

The chain has TRBV5-5 and TRBJ1-6; possibly TRBD1 for D (6 bases). The CDR3 has 16 residues. Germline CDR1 and CDR2: SGHKS and YYEKEE (reference sequence). Trimming left V 4 bases short and J 0 bases short, with 11 bases between. The DNA for the CDR3 is TGTGCCAGCAGCCTAGGGGGAAGCTCCTATAATTCACCCCTCCACTTT. This translates into CASSLGGSSYNSPLHF.

J is TRBJ2-7 and V is TRBV2; D is perhaps TRBD1 (5 bases). Germline CDR1 is SNHLY and CDR2 is FYNNEI. The CDR3 has 12 residues. V shed 7 bases and J shed 0 bases, with 7 bases lying between them. Here the CDR3 reads CASKDNSYEQYF. The CDR3 DNA reads as TGTGCCAGCAAGGACAACTCCTACGAGCAGTACTTC.

The CDR3 DNA reads as TGTGCCAGCAGCAACGCGGGGTCCTACAATGAGCAGTTCTTC. Its protein product is CASSNAGSYNEQFF. This chain uses TRBV7-2 with TRBJ2-1; possibly TRBD2 for D (6 bases). The CDR3 spans 14 residues. V was clipped by 5 bases and J by 1 base, with 9 bases between them. The germline CDR1 and CDR2 sequences are SGHTA and FQGNSA. Full variable domain (outside the CDR3, taken from reference TRBV7-2 and TRBJ2-1): GAGVSQSPSNKVTEKGKDVELRCDPISGHTALYWYRQSLGQGLEFLIYFQGNSAPDKSGLPSDRFSAERTGGSVSTLTIQRTQQEDSAVYLCASSNAGSYNEQFFGPGTRLTVL.

This clone has just one count. The chain uses TRBV15 and TRBJ2-3, with TRBD2 as a possible D gene (6 bases). In germline, CDR1 is LNHNV, CDR2 YYDKDF (reference sequence). V was shortened by 1 base and J by 0 bases, with 23 bases between the two germline ends. The CDR3 length is 20 residues. This CDR3 reads CATSRGIWDLLLSSTDTQYF. The CDR3 DNA is TGTGCCACCAGCAGAGGGATTTGGGACTTACTATTATCTAGCACAGATACGCAGTATTTT.

CDR3 nucleotide sequence: TGTGCCAGCAGCCTCGCAGGGCCCGGGCCCCAGCATTTT. It encodes CASSLAGPGPQHF. The chain is built from TRBV12-3 or TRBV12-4 and TRBJ1-5; D is perhaps TRBD1 (5 bases). Trimming took off 6 bases at V and 9 bases at J, with 15 bases between the two ends. The CDR3 runs to 13 residues.

This clone appeared a few times. The chain recombines TRBV12-5 with TRBJ2-1; 8 bases map to TRBD1. The V gene end was trimmed by 0 bases and the J gene end by 10 bases; junction bases not matched to a gene: 2. The CDR3 is 13 amino acids. CDR1 and CDR2 from the germline V gene are LGHNT and FRNRAP. The DNA of the CDR3 is TGTGCTAGTGGTTTGGTCTCAGGGGGCGAGCAGTTCTTC. Translated, it gives CASGLVSGGEQFF.

The chain is built from TRBV7-9 and TRBJ2-5, with TRBD2 matching 12 bases. V lost 4 bases and J lost 5; bases outside the gene matches: 5. CDR1 SEHNR and CDR2 FQNEAQ come from the germline V gene (reference sequence). The CDR3 sequence is 15 residues long. The CDR3 loop is CASSSRTSGIETQYF. The CDR3 DNA reads TGTGCCAGCAGCTCCCGGACTAGCGGGATCGAGACCCAGTACTTC.

This sequence joins TRBV24-1 and TRBJ2-1, with 7 bases that match TRBD2. V trimming: 7 bases; J trimming: 5 bases; junction bases outside the gene matches: 4. Germline CDR1 and CDR2: KGHDR and SFDVKD. The CDR3 is 13 amino acids. CDR3 region: CATSLGTNNEQFF. The CDR3 nucleotides are TGTGCCACCAGCCTCGGGACTAACAATGAGCAGTTCTTC.

The V and J genes are TRBV24-1 and TRBJ1-5; 7 bases fit TRBD1. The CDR3 runs to 16 residues. Germline assignment: CDR1 KGHDR and CDR2 SFDVKD. Trimming cost V 10 bases and J 0 bases; bases outside gene matches: 11. CDR3 sequence reads: CATSHRDSYSNQPQHF. The CDR3 region has the DNA TGTGCCACAAGCCACCGGGACAGCTATAGCAATCAGCCCCAGCATTTT.

This clone was counted a single time. The rearrangement uses TRBV29-1 and TRBJ1-5, with a tentative D call TRBD1 (5 bases). This CDR3 is built from 13 residues. Germline V gene data show CDR1 as SQVTM and CDR2 as ANQGSEA. Between the trimmed V and J ends, which lost 4 bases and 3 bases, there was a span of 10 bases. The CDR3 region has the DNA TGCAGCGTTGTGACAGATACCAATCAGCCCCAGCATTTT. This encodes CSVVTDTNQPQHF.

The rearrangement joins TRBV5-1 to TRBJ2-3; D unresolved. With 4 bases removed from V and 2 bases from J, the gap between germline ends came to 8 bases. CDR3 length: 13 residues. CDR1 and CDR2 (germline): SGHRS, YFSETQ. CDR3 bases: TGCGCCAGCAGCCCCGGAGTCACAGATACGCAGTATTTT. Its translation is CASSPGVTDTQYF.